These T cell receptor beta chains were read from a single sample in a study of vaccination and CD4 T cells after COVID-19. TCRdb passed the PCR reads through MiXCR, listing each CDR3 protein once. Found here are 15,000 to 20,000 distinct CDR3 sequences, about 60% of them singletons; the top ten hold about 1.1%. This specimen consisted of CD4+ T cells from blood, obtained after SARS-CoV-2 vaccination. These receptors all come from a human donor who had recovered from COVID-19. CDR3s include the opening cysteine and the closing phenylalanine or tryptophan. The D gene is left open where the match is weak. Size is stated for part of the rows, as once, few or many counts, or as a class when the clone is expanded.

clone_size,j_call,v_call,d_call,cdr3_nt,cdr3_aa
few,TRBJ1-2,TRBV7-9,TRBD1,TGTGCCAGCAGCCCCCGGACAGGGGGGACCTATGGCTACACCTTC,CASSPRTGGTYGYTF
few,TRBJ1-5,TRBV20-1,-,TGCAGTGCTAGAACGGGAGATCAGCCCCAGCATTTT,CSARTGDQPQHF
-,TRBJ2-5,TRBV6-2/TRBV6-3,-,TGTGCCAGCAGCCGTTTCCCGGCAGGGCGAGGGAGGGGGGGCCAAGAGACCCAGTACTTC,CASSRFPAGRGRGGQETQYF
-,TRBJ2-3,TRBV4-2,TRBD2,TGTGCCAGCAGCCAATCTAGCGGCGACACAGATACGCAGTATTTT,CASSQSSGDTDTQYF
-,TRBJ1-1,TRBV20-1,TRBD1,TGCAGTGCTGTGCCAGGGGGCACTGAAGCTTTCTTT,CSAVPGGTEAFF
-,TRBJ1-1,TRBV5-4,TRBD1,TGTGCCAGCAGCTGGGGACAGTCGAACACTGAAGCTTTCTTT,CASSWGQSNTEAFF
-,TRBJ1-3,TRBV11-2,-,TGTGCCAGCAGCTCCCTACAGGGCGTCTCTGGAAACACCATATATTTT,CASSSLQGVSGNTIYF
-,TRBJ1-6,TRBV30,-,TGTGCCTGGAGTGAAGGTGCGGGGCCTGGGTCCTATAATTCACCCCTCCACTTT,CAWSEGAGPGSYNSPLHF
few,TRBJ2-3,TRBV20-1,TRBD2,TGCAGTGCTAGAGATGGGCGGGAGTCGACAGATACGCAGTATTTT,CSARDGRESTDTQYF
-,TRBJ2-7,TRBV20-1,-,TGCAGTGCTAGTGGCCCGGGACATACCTACGAGCAGTACTTC,CSASGPGHTYEQYF
-,TRBJ1-1,TRBV7-2,-,TGTGCCAGCAGCTTAGCGCGGGGGGCGGAAGCTTTCTTT,CASSLARGAEAFF
-,TRBJ1-6,TRBV10-3,-,TGTGCCATCAGCAAGGGAGGGAGCTCCTATAATTCACCCCTCCACTTT,CAISKGGSSYNSPLHF
few,TRBJ2-1,TRBV7-9,-,TGTGCCAGCAGCCAACAGCCGGGGACCGAGCAGTTCTTC,CASSQQPGTEQFF
-,TRBJ2-7,TRBV7-9,-,TGTGCCAGCAGCTTAGTCCCCTACGAGCAGTACTTC,CASSLVPYEQYF
-,TRBJ2-5,TRBV27,TRBD2,TGTGCCAGCAGTTTGAGCGGGAGGGGTCAAGAGACCCAGTACTTC,CASSLSGRGQETQYF
-,TRBJ2-1,TRBV29-1,TRBD2,TGCAGCGCGGAGGGCGGGAGCTCCTACAATGAGCAGTTCTTC,CSAEGGSSYNEQFF
-,TRBJ2-6,TRBV5-1,-,TGCGCCAGCAGCTTGGTGGAAAACTCTGGGGCCAACGTCCTGACTTTC,CASSLVENSGANVLTF
once,TRBJ2-3,TRBV4-2,-,TGTGCCAGCAGCCAAGATCTTCCGGGAGTGAGCACAGATACGCAGTATTTT,CASSQDLPGVSTDTQYF
-,TRBJ2-7,TRBV7-9,-,TGTGCCAGCAGCTCCCGGGGGCAGAGCTCCTACGAGCAGTACTTC,CASSSRGQSSYEQYF
-,TRBJ2-1,TRBV7-2,-,TGTGCCAGCCGAACGGGACCATACAATGAGCAGTTCTTC,CASRTGPYNEQFF
-,TRBJ2-3,TRBV5-4,TRBD2,TGTGCCAGCAGCAAAGGGACTAGCGGAAATACGCAGTATTTT,CASSKGTSGNTQYF
once,TRBJ2-2,TRBV11-2,-,TGTGCCAGCAGCCCCGCCAGGCAGGCCGGGGAGCTGTTTTTT,CASSPARQAGELFF
once,TRBJ2-3,TRBV6-1,-,TGTGCCAGCAAGGCGGGCACAGATACGCAGTATTTT,CASKAGTDTQYF
-,TRBJ2-1,TRBV6-1,-,TGTGCCAGCAGCCCACGGGACGGAGCTAGCGCCAATGAGCAGTTCTTC,CASSPRDGASANEQFF
once,TRBJ2-7,TRBV20-1,-,TGCAGTGTGCCCGGCAACGACCCCTACGAGCAGTACTTC,CSVPGNDPYEQYF
-,TRBJ2-3,TRBV5-1,-,TGCGCCAGCAGCGCCCGACAGGGCACAGATACGCAGTATTTT,CASSARQGTDTQYF
-,TRBJ1-1,TRBV6-1,-,TGTGCCAGCACGAAGAGGGCTATCACTAACACTGAAGCTTTCTTT,CASTKRAITNTEAFF
-,TRBJ2-2,TRBV7-9,-,TGTGCCAGCAGAACTAGCAAGATGAACACCGGGGAGCTGTTTTTT,CASRTSKMNTGELFF
few,TRBJ1-2,TRBV20-1,-,TGCAGTGCGCGGGGCCCGCAAGCTTATGGCTACACCTTC,CSARGPQAYGYTF
-,TRBJ1-5,TRBV20-1,-,TGCAGTGCTAGAGATAAAGCCAGTCAGCCCCAGCATTTT,CSARDKASQPQHF
-,TRBJ2-7,TRBV28,-,TGTGCCAGCAGTTTTGGGCAGGGTGAGACCTACGAGCAGTACTTC,CASSFGQGETYEQYF
-,TRBJ2-2,TRBV19,TRBD2,TGTGCCAGTAGACTAGCGGGAGGCCCCGGGGAGCTGTTTTTT,CASRLAGGPGELFF
-,TRBJ1-1,TRBV6-1,-,TGTGCCAGCAGCGACACGGGTCCCGCTTTCTTT,CASSDTGPAFF
-,TRBJ2-2,TRBV10-1,TRBD1,TGCGCCAGCAGCCGGACAGGTCTGGCCGGGGAGCTGTTTTTT,CASSRTGLAGELFF
-,TRBJ1-2,TRBV27,-,TGTGCCAGCAGTTTCCGACAGGCGTCGCGTGGCTACACCTTC,CASSFRQASRGYTF
few,TRBJ1-1,TRBV19,-,TGTGCCAGTAGTTCCATTCGACCTGAAGCTTTCTTT,CASSSIRPEAFF
-,TRBJ2-5,TRBV11-1,-,TGTGCCAGCAGCTTAGCGAGTGGTCAGACCCAGTACTTC,CASSLASGQTQYF
few,TRBJ2-5,TRBV28,-,TGTGCCAGCAGTCCTACCCCAGGGGAGGCCCAAGAGACCCAGTACTTC,CASSPTPGEAQETQYF
-,TRBJ2-7,TRBV6-7,-,TGTGCCAGCAGTAACAAACAGGACTACTCCTACGAGCAGTACTTC,CASSNKQDYSYEQYF
-,TRBJ1-5,TRBV4-2,-,TGTGCCAGCAGCCCCGGCGCAGAGGGGCTCGGCAATCAGCCCCAGCATTTT,CASSPGAEGLGNQPQHF
few,TRBJ2-7,TRBV2,-,TGTGCCAGCACACAGAGGATGACAGGCTCCTACGAGCAGTACTTC,CASTQRMTGSYEQYF
-,TRBJ1-1,TRBV6-2/TRBV6-3,TRBD1,TGTGCCAGCGGAAACGACAGGGCACCGAACACTGAAGCTTTCTTT,CASGNDRAPNTEAFF
-,TRBJ1-2,TRBV25-1,TRBD1,TGTGCCAGCAGAGGGGGCGACTATGGCTACACCTTC,CASRGGDYGYTF
few,TRBJ2-1,TRBV2,TRBD2,TGTGCCAGCAGTTCTGAGACTAGCGGCAATGAGCAGTTCTTC,CASSSETSGNEQFF
few,TRBJ1-5,TRBV20-1,-,TGCAGTGCTAGTTCTTTCCGAGGACAACATAGCAATCAGCCCCAGCATTTT,CSASSFRGQHSNQPQHF
few,TRBJ2-5,TRBV2,-,TGTGCCAGCAGCCGGGAATCCCGGGAGACCCAGTACTTC,CASSRESRETQYF
-,TRBJ1-3,TRBV7-9,-,TGTGCCAGCAGTTGGGACACAAGCTCTGGAAACACCATATATTTT,CASSWDTSSGNTIYF
-,TRBJ1-1,TRBV27,TRBD1,TGTGCCAGCAGGAAACCATCAGGGACAGGGTGGACTGAAGCTTTCTTT,CASRKPSGTGWTEAFF
-,TRBJ1-1,TRBV19,-,TGTGCCAGTAGTATTCCGGGTTTTAACACTGAAGCTTTCTTT,CASSIPGFNTEAFF
few,TRBJ1-1,TRBV6-5,TRBD1,TGTGCCAGCAGTTACGCCAGGGGGGACGCCACTGAAGCTTTCTTT,CASSYARGDATEAFF
-,TRBJ1-3,TRBV12-3/TRBV12-4,-,TGTACCAGCACCCCCAGCAACTCTGGAAACACCATATATTTT,CTSTPSNSGNTIYF
-,TRBJ1-6,TRBV2,-,TGTGCCAGCAGTGAGGGACATAATTCACCCCTCCACTTT,CASSEGHNSPLHF
few,TRBJ1-1,TRBV2,TRBD1,TGTGCCAGCAGTGATTTATTCTTACTCCGGGACAGGGGAAATATGAGAGCGGTCTCTGAAGCTTTCTTT,CASSDLFLLRDRGNMRAVSEAFF
few,TRBJ2-5,TRBV5-8,TRBD1,TGTGCCAGCAGCCGCCTGCGACAGGGGGAGACCCAGTACTTC,CASSRLRQGETQYF
-,TRBJ2-5,TRBV5-3,-,TGTGCCAGAAACGGGCCCAGGGTGAACGAGCAAGAGACCCAGTACTTC,CARNGPRVNEQETQYF
-,TRBJ2-5,TRBV7-8,TRBD2,TGTGCCAGCAGCTTACTAGCGGGAGGAAGGGAGACCCAGTACTTC,CASSLLAGGRETQYF
few,TRBJ2-7,TRBV24-1,TRBD2,TGTGCCACCACAGGGACTAGCGGGGATCATAGCTCCTACGAGCAGTACTTC,CATTGTSGDHSSYEQYF